This T cell receptor (beta chain) was recorded in a study of blood T cell repertoires in COVID-19. Original data processing: Amplification of reference gene primers provided the estimated nucleated cell counts. This table comes from immunoSEQ multiplex PCR, and its TCRdb copy is limited to in-frame clones, with some not included. V and J calls and clone size follow that table, whereas D and trimming were derived from the DNA. The sample shows 160,000 or so clones, around 89% of them seen only once. The sample taken for sequencing was peripheral blood. The source is a woman between 40 and 55 years old with acute or convalescent COVID-19.

The CDR3 region has the DNA TGTGCCAGCAGTTACTCGACGGGGGTTTCTACAGATACGCAGTATTTT. Residues: CASSYSTGVSTDTQYF. The chain carries TRBV6-5 and TRBJ2-3; perhaps TRBD2 as D (6 bases). The CDR3 extends over 16 amino acids. CDR1 and CDR2 (germline): MNHEY, SVGAGI. V lost 0 bases to trimming and J lost 3 bases, with 13 bases between them.